A single sample is the source of the 10 T cell receptor beta chains below, sequenced in a study of blood T cell repertoires in COVID-19. This table comes from immunoSEQ multiplex PCR, and its TCRdb copy is limited to in-frame clones, with some not included. The sample gives 300,000 to 400,000 clones, 70% to 90% of which show up once; around 4.5% is in the top ten. Sequenced sample: PBMCs or T cells enriched from blood (not recorded which). The origin of the receptors is a woman in her thirties or forties with acute COVID-19.

This chain joins TRBV6-5 and TRBJ1-1; 10 bases agree with TRBD1. This CDR3 has 15 residues. V lost 4 bases and J lost 12; bases outside the gene matches: 14. CDR1 is MNHEY, CDR2 SVGAGI, per germline. CDR3 in amino acids: CASSSRDRGGTRPFF. CDR3 nucleotides: TGTGCCAGCAGTTCAAGGGACAGGGGCGGCACCAGACCTTTCTTT.

This clone was seen a handful of times. This chain connects TRBV27 to TRBJ2-5; 13 bases are shared with TRBD2. The CDR3 contains 18 residues. The J segment lost 3 bases and the V segment lost 5 bases, leaving 12 bases of the junction unmatched. Germline loops: CDR1 MNHEY, CDR2 SMNVEV (reference sequence). The CDR3 loop reads CASSPAPPTSGGKETQYF. The CDR3 bases are TGTGCCAGCAGTCCCGCCCCACCGACTAGCGGGGGGAAAGAGACCCAGTACTTC.

The genes are TRBV19 and TRBJ2-1, with 7 bases matching TRBD1. The V segment lost 7 bases and the J segment 3 bases; nucleotides outside the gene matches: 12. The CDR3 is 16 amino acids. Germline CDR1 and CDR2: LNHDA and SQIVND (reference sequence). CDR3 sequence reads: CASTLREGGLYNEQFF. The DNA of the CDR3 is TGTGCCAGTACCCTCAGGGAAGGGGGCCTCTACAATGAGCAGTTCTTC. Combining the CDR3 with reference TRBV19 and TRBJ2-1 gives the whole variable domain DGGITQSPKYLFRKEGQNVTLSCEQNLNHDAMYWYRQDPGQGLRLIYYSQIVNDFQKGDIAEGYSVSREKKESFPLTVTSAQKNPTAFYLCASTLREGGLYNEQFFGPGTRLTVL.

The chain links TRBV27 to TRBJ1-5; D is unresolved. Germline V gives CDR1 MNHEY, CDR2 SMNVEV (reference sequence). CDR3 size: 16 residues. V was shortened by 5 bases and J by 2 bases, with 16 bases between the two germline ends. This CDR3 reads CASSPPPAGRNQPQHF. Here the CDR3 DNA reads TGTGCCAGCAGTCCCCCCCCGGCAGGTCGCAATCAGCCCCAGCATTTT.

This clone was seen once. The CDR3 protein is CASSTNGGRQPQHF. The CDR3 DNA sequence: TGTGCCAGCAGCACAAACGGGGGGCGACAGCCCCAGCATTTT. The genes are TRBV21-1 and TRBJ1-5. TRBV21-1 is labeled a pseudogene. This CDR3 contains 14 residues.

This clone has just a few counts. The chain combines TRBV29-1 with TRBJ2-7, with TRBD1 matching 9 bases. CDR1 SQVTM and CDR2 ANQGSEA come from the germline V gene. The CDR3 consists of 14 residues. With V trimmed by 6 bases and J by 5 bases, 11 bases remained unmatched. The CDR3 loop is CSVKTGQGLNEQYF. The CDR3 DNA reads as TGCAGCGTGAAAACGGGACAGGGATTAAACGAGCAGTACTTC.

The chain is built from TRBV6-6 and TRBJ1-2; D unclear. Trimming pared 0 bases from V and 4 bases from J, leaving 6 bases between. CDR3 size: 13 residues. CDR1 and CDR2 (germline): MNHNY, SVGAGI (reference sequence). CDR3 bases: TGTGCCAGCAGTTACTCGGAGGGCTATGGCTACACCTTC. It yields the protein CASSYSEGYGYTF.

This clone was seen a handful of times. The J gene is TRBJ2-1, the V gene TRBV4-1, with 7 positions matching TRBD2. Germline CDR1 is MGHRA and CDR2 is YSYEKL. J was trimmed by 5 bases and V by 4 bases; bases with no gene match: 14. This CDR3 has 17 residues. The CDR3 loop is CASSRLGTNIRDNEQFF. In nucleotides, the CDR3 is TGCGCCAGCAGCCGGTTAGGGACTAACATCAGGGACAATGAGCAGTTCTTC.

J is TRBJ1-1 and V is TRBV19, with 8 bases identical to TRBD1. Germline V gene data show CDR1 as LNHDA and CDR2 as SQIVND (reference sequence). The CDR3 extends over 13 amino acids. V lost 8 bases to trimming and J lost 1 base; unmatched junction nucleotides: 3. The CDR3 DNA is TGTGCCAGTGACGGACAGGGGAACACTGAAGCTTTCTTT. Its translation is CASDGQGNTEAFF. The variable domain in full, with the rest retrieved from reference TRBV19 and TRBJ1-1, is DGGITQSPKYLFRKEGQNVTLSCEQNLNHDAMYWYRQDPGQGLRLIYYSQIVNDFQKGDIAEGYSVSREKKESFPLTVTSAQKNPTAFYLCASDGQGNTEAFFGQGTRLTVV.

This chain uses TRBV28 with TRBJ1-5, with TRBD1 matching over 12 bases. V shed 5 bases, J shed 6 bases, and the junction held 5 bases outside the gene matches. Germline V gene sequence: CDR1 MDHEN, CDR2 SYDVKM. This CDR3 has 15 amino acids. The CDR3 DNA reads as TGTGCCAGCAGTCCAGGGGACAGGGGGCTTCAGCCCCAGCATTTT. This translates into CASSPGDRGLQPQHF.